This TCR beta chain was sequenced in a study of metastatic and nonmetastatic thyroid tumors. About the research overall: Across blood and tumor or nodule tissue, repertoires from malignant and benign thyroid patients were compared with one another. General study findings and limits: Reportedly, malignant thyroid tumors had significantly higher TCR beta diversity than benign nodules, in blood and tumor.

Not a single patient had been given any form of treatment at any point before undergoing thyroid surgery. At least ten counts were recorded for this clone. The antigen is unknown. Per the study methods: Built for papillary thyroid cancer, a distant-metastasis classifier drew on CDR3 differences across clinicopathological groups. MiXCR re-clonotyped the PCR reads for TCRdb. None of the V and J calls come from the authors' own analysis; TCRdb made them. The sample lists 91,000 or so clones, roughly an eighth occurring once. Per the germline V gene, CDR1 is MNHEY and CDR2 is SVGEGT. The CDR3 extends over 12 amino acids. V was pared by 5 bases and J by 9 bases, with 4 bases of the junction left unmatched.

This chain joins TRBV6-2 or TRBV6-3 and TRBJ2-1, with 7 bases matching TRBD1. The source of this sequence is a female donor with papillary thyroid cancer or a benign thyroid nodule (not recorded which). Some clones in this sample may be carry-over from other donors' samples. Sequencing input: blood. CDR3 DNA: TGTGCCAGCAGTCTGACAGGGACTGAGCAGTTCTTC. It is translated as CASSLTGTEQFF.